Below, one T cell receptor (beta chain) is given with its context. The sample originates from a study of T cell changes during pregnancy in multiple sclerosis. Measured with immunoSEQ multiplex PCR; TCRdb has only the in-frame clones, and not every one. The data contain 78,000 or so clones, about 91% of them singletons. Trimming stripped 7 bases from V and 0 bases from J, with 17 bases between. The CDR3 consists of 16 residues. Germline V gene lookup returns CDR1 SGHAT and CDR2 FQNNGV. The chain employs TRBV11-2 and TRBJ2-3, with TRBD2 as a possible D gene (5 bases). The origin of this receptor is a female donor with multiple sclerosis, enrolled in a pregnancy study. The sample here was peripheral blood, taken before pregnancy. The DNA for the CDR3 is TGTGCCAGCAACCAGATAGCGAGGAAGAGCACAGATACGCAGTATTTT. It encodes CASNQIARKSTDTQYF.